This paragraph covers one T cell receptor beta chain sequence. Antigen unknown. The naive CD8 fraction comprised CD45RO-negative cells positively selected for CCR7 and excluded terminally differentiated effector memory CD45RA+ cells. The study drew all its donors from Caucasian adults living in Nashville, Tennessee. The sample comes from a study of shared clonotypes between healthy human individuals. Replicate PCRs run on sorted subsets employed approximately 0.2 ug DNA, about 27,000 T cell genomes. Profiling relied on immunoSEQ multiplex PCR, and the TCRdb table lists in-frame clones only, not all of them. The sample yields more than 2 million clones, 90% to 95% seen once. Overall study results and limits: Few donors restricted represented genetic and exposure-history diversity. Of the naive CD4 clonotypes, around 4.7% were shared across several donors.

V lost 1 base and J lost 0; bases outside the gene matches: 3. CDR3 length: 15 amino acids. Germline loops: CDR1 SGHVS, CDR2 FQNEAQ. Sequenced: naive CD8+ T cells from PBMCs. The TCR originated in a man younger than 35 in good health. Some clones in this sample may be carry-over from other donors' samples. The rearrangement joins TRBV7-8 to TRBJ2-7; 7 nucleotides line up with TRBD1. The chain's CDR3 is CASSLGQGDSYEQYF. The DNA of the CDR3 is TGTGCCAGCAGCTTAGGGCAGGGGGACTCCTACGAGCAGTACTTC.